This T cell receptor beta chain stems from a study of cytomegalovirus exposure and HLA in healthy donors listed by TCRdb under 2017. With regard to the full study: An earlier analysis of some 620 of the donors reported 250 to 350 Gb of sequence data and 95 million to 130 million unique TCR beta sequences obtained from roughly 170 million T cells. Class I and class II HLA loci were covered by the typing at four-digit resolution. The aim of the study was to test whether cataloging public T cell receptors could identify signatures of past pathogen exposure. To decide whether each TCR beta V gene segment behaved as functional or pseudogenic, an earlier analysis of some 600 of the donors relied on high-throughput TCR beta sequencing. Genome-wide SNP genotypes for about three fifths of the roughly 700 donors were used in a later genetic analysis, which treated that subset as a discovery cohort. To predict cytomegalovirus infection status, the study combined high-throughput TCR immunosequencing, statistical association of individual TCRs with disease status, and machine learning. Besides the first cohort of around 700 subjects, a separate validation cohort made up of roughly 130 different subjects was used. Rather than drawing on any new phenotypic data, the later analysis identified candidate immune exposures from TCR beta sequences and the way those sequences occurred across donors. In a later analysis, previously published TCR beta repertoires from more than 500 donors were re-analyzed and high-resolution HLA genotyping was added so that TCR occurrence patterns could be studied. Every discovery cohort repertoire had been produced on one sequencing platform. Several DR-DQ haplotypes were handled as single units for association and clustering because linkage in the cohort was strong. Typing coverage differed by locus: A, B, C, DRB1 and DQB1 were typed in roughly 620-640 donors, DQA1 in 500 to 550, DPA1 in some 610, and DPB1 in just under 490. Roughly 320 gigabases of sequencing data and around 80 million unique TCR sequences made up an early release that covered nearly 650 HLA-typed donors. Alongside the repertoire data, information on donor age, sex, ethnicity and CMV serostatus was compiled. Of the 398 genotyped donors, roughly 80% fell in the genetic ancestry cluster associated with self-reported Caucasian donors. Across some 400 genotyped donors of the cohort, an average of roughly 230,000 unique TCR beta nucleotide sequences per donor were sequenced, and 15% to 20% of those sequences were non-productive. The study profiled the T cell repertoires of some 610 subjects by immunosequencing and related them to cytomegalovirus serostatus.

The library was prepared using the immunoSEQ multiplex PCR assay. The multiplex PCR relied on a mix of 60 forward primers for TCR Vbeta segments and 13 reverse primers for TCR Jbeta segments. The CDR3 region of rearranged TCR beta genes was amplified from genomic DNA by a multiplex PCR assay. The Illumina HiSeq System was used to sequence the amplified TCR beta libraries as 87-base-pair reads. Per the original workflow: A later analysis tallied roughly 76 million unique TCR beta chains across the 660 or so repertoires, and approximately 12 million of those chains were shared by two or more donors. Raw reads were error-corrected and collapsed into unique sequences with a nearest-neighbor algorithm that merged closely related sequences to remove PCR and sequencing errors. V, D and J gene segments were assigned by aligning CDR3 sequences to IMGT reference sequences. Each retained sequence needed at least a six-nucleotide match to both a V gene segment and a J gene segment. Rearrangements were called productive when the CDR3 lacked stop codons and stayed in frame with V and J; all others were non-productive. Following IMGT convention, CDR3 was defined as the stretch from the second conserved V-encoded cysteine up to the conserved J-encoded phenylalanine. The earlier analysis of fewer than 750 of the donors excluded sequences that lacked an unambiguous match to a single V gene segment. An earlier analysis of fewer than 750 of the donors called V segments functional above 56.7% productive rearrangements and segregating when the between-donor standard deviation exceeded 5%. A statistical classification framework was built to diagnose cytomegalovirus status from the catalog of TCR beta chain sequences. V and J gene assignment, in a later analysis, came from comparing TCR nucleotide sequences with IMGT/GENE-DB human TR gene sequences. A later analysis assigned CDR3 sequences and most-parsimonious VDJ recombination scenarios with the TCRdist pipeline. A later analysis defined each TCR beta chain by its CDR3 amino acid sequence plus V-gene family, and excluded reads lacking a unique V-gene family. To address suspected cross-contamination and a sequencing artifact, a later analysis removed roughly 580 highly shared, low-generation-probability nucleotide sequences. For each public chain, a later analysis derived a clonal expansion index from normalized ranks of inferred template counts within each repertoire. Generation probabilities in a later analysis came from a VDJ recombination model fitted to out-of-frame rearrangements, and those results were checked against IGoR. A later analysis scored TCR-TCR, TCR-HLA and TCR-CMV co-occurrence with hypergeometric tests, applying a repertoire-size bias correction to TCR pairs. False discovery rates were estimated in a later analysis by permuting HLA or CMV assignments 20 times. In a later analysis, co-occurring TCRs were grouped using DBSCAN, and TCRdist sequence similarity was added for clustering within HLA-allele-positive subsets. Co-occurrence clustering excluded repertoires with fewer than 30,000 or more than 120,000 public chains, plus five with anomalous nucleotide sharing. Sourced from immuneACCESS, this table was stored by TCRdb with only in-frame sequences that have V and J called. A share of the clones is absent; for the studies checked, an unresolved V gene accounts for under half, and the remainder has no known explanation. V, J and clone size are taken as reported in that table, and D and trimming were inferred from the DNA itself. Across this sample there are roughly 160,000 clones, with approximately 79% seen only once. The ten largest clones capture 2% to 2.5% of the sample.

A word on this clone: It has no known antigen specificity. Base-call qualities are not available, and no considerably larger clone is one nucleotide away.

The cohort consisted of 600 to 750 healthy bone marrow donors. At the time of sampling, every cohort member was nominally healthy, though immune exposures that went unrecorded were likely present. The donor was CMV seronegative and belonged to the group of under 400 seronegative cohort members. Every donor gave a peripheral blood sample, and the peripheral blood mononuclear cells from that sample were used for TCR beta sequencing. Genomic DNA extraction from the blood cell samples was performed with the Qiagen DNeasy Blood Extraction Kit. The study at large found these results: A cluster of highly shared sequence variants was judged likely to be a technical artifact of the sequencing pipeline. In a later analysis, the rate of TCR association differed among HLA loci, with DRB1 alleles having the most associated TCRs and HLA-C alleles having the fewest. Immune exposure information for the cohort was limited to CMV serostatus. According to a later analysis, most CMV-associated TCR beta chains appeared to be HLA-restricted, and the HLA associations seemed to be driven largely by CMV exposure. In this cohort, only TCR beta chains were sequenced, and detectable features were limited by the absence of alpha or paired-chain data. Three of the identified cytomegalovirus-associated TCR beta chains were confirmed in vitro to be specific for cytomegalovirus antigens. An association between a missense DCLRE1C variant and V-gene and J-gene trimming of TCR beta chains was found in a later genetic analysis and replicated in an independent cohort. The study gave a list of under 200 TCR beta chains associated with cytomegalovirus. Correlated functional status among segregating V segments might reflect linkage disequilibrium, but an unknown experimental factor could not be ruled out. Compared with the approximately 700-donor mean, donors in an Asian-associated ancestry cluster had fewer N-insertions in productive TCRs, according to a later genetic analysis. Cytomegalovirus status was reported to be diagnosed by the classifier with high specificity and sensitivity in both the original and validation cohorts. A further reported finding was that TCR beta sequences accurately predicted the HLA-A and HLA-B alleles for most subjects in the first cohort. The earlier analysis of 587 of the donors excluded some 15 rarely observed V segments, including chromosome 9 orphons, because counts were too low. While some public TCRs were present in many individuals, most TCR sequences turned up only very rarely across donors. A later analysis found that HLA-associated TCR beta chains were more clonally expanded and had lower generation probabilities than equally common non-associated chains. In an earlier analysis of about 540 of the donors, most TCR beta V segments were observed in productive rearrangements about 87% or about 30% of the time, broadly matching IMGT annotations. Because HLA typing was unavailable for some donors at each locus, only the typed subset was used in association tests. In a later analysis, several top co-occurrence clusters were reported to appear linked to parvovirus B19, influenza, CMV and Epstein-Barr virus. Assigning TCR associations to individual alleles was difficult when HLA alleles, especially DR and DQ, strongly co-occurred. The authors suggested that the approach could potentially be extended to other disease states and immunological phenotypes. The presence/absence analyses assumed that sequencing depth was roughly uniform across donors, and that assumption may not be true. At a false discovery rate of 0.05, a later analysis linked some 18,000 TCR beta sequences to specific HLA alleles.

The receptor was isolated from a male donor in good health and CMV-seronegative. The specimen was PBMCs.

The CDR3: CASSLGPGVNTEAFF. The DNA sequence is as follows: TGTGCCAGCAGCTTGGGTCCGGGGGTGAACACTGAAGCTTTCTTT. This receptor chain uses TRBV7-6 and TRBJ1-1; TRBD1 is a possible D gene, resting on 5 matching bases. A distance of 11 bases separates the germline ends of V and J, which lose 3 bases and 0 bases respectively. Sequences SGHVS (CDR1) and FNYEAQ (CDR2) are obtained from the germline V gene. From cysteine to phenylalanine, the CDR3 is 15 amino acids long. Only CDR3 DNA remains: 45 bases, in frame from the first base.